The present T cell receptor (beta chain) was sequenced within a study of shared clonotypes between healthy human individuals. Whole-study context: CD8 memory received one plate per donor, CD8 naive two, CD4 memory three and CD4 naive three. Whole-study findings and limits: Sampling included only blood; tissue repertoires likely differ.

The CDR3 is 16 residues long. The V gene's germline CDR1 is ENHRY and CDR2 SYGVKD. The ends were cut back, 0 bases at V and 1 base at J, with 12 bases in the middle. All donors were healthy HIV-negative adults lacking recent acute infections or vaccinations. Notes on this clone: Its target is not known.

The assay was immunoSEQ multiplex PCR, and TCRdb's table has in-frame clones only and misses some. Among a few million clones listed, 95% were seen once. Source material: naive CD4+ T cells sorted from blood. Specified subset: CD45RA+ positively selected. The TCR comes from a man younger than 35 in good health. The chain combines TRBV10-3 with TRBJ2-5; TRBD2 might be the D (6 bases). CDR3 sequence reads: CAISESMGLSQETQYF. DNA of the CDR3: TGTGCCATCAGTGAGTCGATGGGACTGAGCCAAGAGACCCAGTACTTC.